This TCR beta chain was identified in a study of blood T cell repertoires in COVID-19 (dated by TCRdb to the early 2020s). In the study overall: The collaborator samples originated in the United States, Italy and Spain and spanned the acute and convalescent phases of COVID-19. The prospective study material was composed of cDNA or gDNA derived from T cells, B-cell-depleted T cells, or PBMCs. Deeply sampled blood TCRbeta repertoires from subjects exposed to, actively infected with, or recovered from COVID-19 were included in the dataset. The repertoires were made available in a free public database intended to serve as a resource for research on the immune response to SARS-CoV-2. Samples were obtained from the ongoing ImmuneRACE study (first 160 participants) and from some 1,200 subjects provided by 6 global collaborators. The sample metadata nearly always contained a de-identified subject ID, COVID-19 status, age in years and sex. HLA class I and class II types, where available, came from metadata supplied by the sample provider rather than from assay-based typing. Points the paper makes about the study in general: How much clinical and demographic metadata was included differed by source and by participant, and the metadata was provided uncurated.

The immunoSEQ Assay, a bias-controlled multiplex PCR, was used to amplify TCRbeta CDR3 regions from genomic DNA. Under the source paper's analysis protocol: The number of nucleated cells in each sample was estimated from the amplification of reference gene primers within the assay. Sequence reads were collapsed and filtered to measure the absolute abundance of every unique TCRbeta CDR3 rearrangement. For each sample, productive Simpson clonality was calculated as the square root of Simpson's diversity index across productive rearrangements. The clones in this table, taken by TCRdb from immuneACCESS, are in-frame only. Not every clone is retained; where verified, under half of the shortfall comes from an unresolved V gene, and the cause of the rest is unknown. D and trimming come from the DNA, and the V and J calls and clone size come from that table. This sample lists fewer than 200,000 clones; roughly 80% were detected once. Approximately 1.5% of the sample comes from the top ten.

As encoded in the germline V gene, CDR1 is SGHNT while CDR2 is YENEEA. Including the terminal cysteine and phenylalanine, the CDR3 comprises 13 residues. The sequence is cut down to CDR3 DNA, 39 bases in frame from base 1. For this chain, trimming is 5 bases at the V end and 7 bases at the J end, and the number of junction bases without a gene match is 4. Each collaborating institution followed its own protocols to collect whole blood in K2EDTA tubes. For TCRbeta analysis, collaborators shipped samples in one of three forms: frozen whole blood, isolated PBMCs, or DNA extracted from either of those sample types. Note on this clone: Its specific antigen is unknown. No much larger clone exists at a distance of one base, and base qualities are not known.

Source material: peripheral blood. The source is a human donor in a cohort sampled during active COVID-19. This receptor chain uses TRBV11-3 and TRBJ1-3, with 8 central nucleotides matching TRBD1. The DNA sequence is given as TGTGCCAGCAGCGTGGACAGGGCGAACACCATATATTTT. Its amino acids are CASSVDRANTIYF.